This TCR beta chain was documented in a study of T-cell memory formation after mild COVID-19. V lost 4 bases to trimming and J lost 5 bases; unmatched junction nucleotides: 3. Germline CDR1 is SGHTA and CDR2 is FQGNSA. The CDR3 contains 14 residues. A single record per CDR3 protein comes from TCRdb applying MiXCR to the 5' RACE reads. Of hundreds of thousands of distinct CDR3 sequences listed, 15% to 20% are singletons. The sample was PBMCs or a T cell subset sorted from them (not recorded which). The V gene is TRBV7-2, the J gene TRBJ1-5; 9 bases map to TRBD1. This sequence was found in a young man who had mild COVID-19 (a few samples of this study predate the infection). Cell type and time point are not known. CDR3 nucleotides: TGTGCCAGCAGCTCGGGACAGGGCCATCAGCCCCAGCATTTT. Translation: CASSSGQGHQPQHF.